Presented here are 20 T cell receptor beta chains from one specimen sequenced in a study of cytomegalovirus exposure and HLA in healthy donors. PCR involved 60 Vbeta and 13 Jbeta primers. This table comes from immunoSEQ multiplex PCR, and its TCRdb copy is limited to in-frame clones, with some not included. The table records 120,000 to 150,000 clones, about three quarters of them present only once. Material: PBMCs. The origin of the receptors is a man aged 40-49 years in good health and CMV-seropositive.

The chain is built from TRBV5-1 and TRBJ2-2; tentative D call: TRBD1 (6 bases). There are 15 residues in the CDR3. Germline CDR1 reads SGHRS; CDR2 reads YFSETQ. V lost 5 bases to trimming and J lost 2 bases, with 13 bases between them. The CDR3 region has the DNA TGCGCCAGCAGGGGGGCAGGGCTCAACACCGGGGAGCTGTTTTTT. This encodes CASRGAGLNTGELFF.

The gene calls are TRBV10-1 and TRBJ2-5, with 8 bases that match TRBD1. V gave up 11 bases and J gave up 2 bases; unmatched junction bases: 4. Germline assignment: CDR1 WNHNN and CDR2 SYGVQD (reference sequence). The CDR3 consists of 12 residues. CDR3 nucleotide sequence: TGCGCCCCCCGGACAGGGCAAGAGACCCAGTACTTC. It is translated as CAPRTGQETQYF.

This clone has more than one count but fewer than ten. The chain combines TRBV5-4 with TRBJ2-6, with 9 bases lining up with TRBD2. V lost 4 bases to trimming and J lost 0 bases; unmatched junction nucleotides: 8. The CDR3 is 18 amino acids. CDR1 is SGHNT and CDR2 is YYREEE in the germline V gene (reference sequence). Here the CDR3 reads CASSLGLAFSSGANVLTF. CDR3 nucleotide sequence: TGTGCCAGCAGCCTCGGACTAGCGTTTAGCTCTGGGGCCAACGTCCTGACTTTC.

Here the CDR3 reads CASSQDRVEYNEQFF. DNA for the CDR3: TGCGCCAGCAGTCAAGACAGGGTTGAGTACAATGAGCAGTTCTTC. The chain carries TRBV5-1 and TRBJ2-1; 7 bases agree with TRBD1. Germline V lookup: CDR1 SGHRS, CDR2 YFSETQ. This CDR3 spans 15 amino acids. The trim removed 5 bases at V and 4 bases at J, leaving 9 bases unmatched. Combining the CDR3 with reference TRBV5-1 and TRBJ2-1 gives the whole variable domain KAGVTQTPRYLIKTRGQQVTLSCSPISGHRSVSWYQQTPGQGLQFLFEYFSETQRNKGNFPGRFSGRQFSNSRSEMNVSTLELGDSALYLCASSQDRVEYNEQFFGPGTRLTVL.

CDR3 sequence (DNA): TGTGCCATCAGGCAGACAGGGGATTTCGCTGAAGCTTTCTTT. Translated: CAIRQTGDFAEAFF. V is TRBV10-3 and J is TRBJ1-1, with 8 bases aligning to TRBD1. The germline gives CDR1 ENHRY, CDR2 SYGVKD. CDR3 length: 14 residues. Germline trimming cut 6 bases from V and 6 bases from J; bases unmatched to any gene: 9.

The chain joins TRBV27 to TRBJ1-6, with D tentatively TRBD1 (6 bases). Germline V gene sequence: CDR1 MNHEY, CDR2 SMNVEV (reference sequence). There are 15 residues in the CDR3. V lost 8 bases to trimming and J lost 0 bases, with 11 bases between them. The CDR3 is CASGTGSSYNSPLHF. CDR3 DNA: TGTGCCAGCGGAACAGGGAGCTCCTATAATTCACCCCTCCACTTT.

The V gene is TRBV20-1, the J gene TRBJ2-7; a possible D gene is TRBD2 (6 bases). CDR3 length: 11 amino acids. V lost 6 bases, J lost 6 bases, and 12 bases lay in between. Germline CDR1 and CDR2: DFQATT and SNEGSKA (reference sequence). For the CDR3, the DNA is TGCAGTGCCTCACGGGGGTTCGAGCAGTACTTC. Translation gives CSASRGFEQYF.

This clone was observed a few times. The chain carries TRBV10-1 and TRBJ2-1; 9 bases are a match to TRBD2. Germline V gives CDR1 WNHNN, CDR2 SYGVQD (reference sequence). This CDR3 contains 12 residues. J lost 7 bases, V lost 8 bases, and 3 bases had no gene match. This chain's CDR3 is CASDGLANEQFF. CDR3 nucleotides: TGCGCCAGCGATGGACTAGCGAATGAGCAGTTCTTC.

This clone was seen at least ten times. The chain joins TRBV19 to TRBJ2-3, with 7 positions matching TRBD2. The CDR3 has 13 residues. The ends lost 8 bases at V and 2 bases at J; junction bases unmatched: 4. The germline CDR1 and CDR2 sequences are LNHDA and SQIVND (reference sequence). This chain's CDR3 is CASWDYSTDTQYF. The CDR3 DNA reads TGTGCCAGTTGGGACTACTCCACAGATACGCAGTATTTT.

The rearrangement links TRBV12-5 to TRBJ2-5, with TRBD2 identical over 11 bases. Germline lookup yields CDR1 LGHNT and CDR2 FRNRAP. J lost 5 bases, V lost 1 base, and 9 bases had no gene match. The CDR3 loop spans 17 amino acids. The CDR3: CASGLGLAGGSGETQYF. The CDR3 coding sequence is TGTGCTAGTGGTTTGGGGCTAGCGGGAGGATCCGGGGAGACCCAGTACTTC.

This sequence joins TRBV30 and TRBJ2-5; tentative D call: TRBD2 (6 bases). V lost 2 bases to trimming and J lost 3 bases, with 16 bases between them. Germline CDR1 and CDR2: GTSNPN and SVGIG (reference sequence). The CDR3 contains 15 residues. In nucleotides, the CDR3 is TGTGCCTGGAGTCTGGGACTCCCTGGGGAAGAGACCCAGTACTTC. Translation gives CAWSLGLPGEETQYF.

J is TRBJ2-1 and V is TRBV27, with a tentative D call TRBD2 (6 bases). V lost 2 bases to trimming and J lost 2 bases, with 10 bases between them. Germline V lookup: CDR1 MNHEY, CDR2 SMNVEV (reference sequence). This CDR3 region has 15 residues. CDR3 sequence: CASSLAGRAYNEQFF. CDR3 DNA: TGTGCCAGCAGTTTAGCGGGACGGGCCTACAATGAGCAGTTCTTC.

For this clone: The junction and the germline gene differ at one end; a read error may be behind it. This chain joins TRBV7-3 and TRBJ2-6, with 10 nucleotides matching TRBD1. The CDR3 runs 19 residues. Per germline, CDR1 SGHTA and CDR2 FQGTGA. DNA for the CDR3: TGTGCCAGCAGCTTAAGGACGGGACAGGGGATCTCTGGGGCCAACGGCCTGACTTTC. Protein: CASSLRTGQGISGANGLTF.

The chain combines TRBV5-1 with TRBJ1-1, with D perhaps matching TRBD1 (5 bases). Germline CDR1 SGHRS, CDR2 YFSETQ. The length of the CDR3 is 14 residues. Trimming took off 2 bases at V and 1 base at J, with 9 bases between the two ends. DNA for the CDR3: TGCGCCAGCAGCTTCCCCGACAGGAACACTGAAGCTTTCTTT. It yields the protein CASSFPDRNTEAFF. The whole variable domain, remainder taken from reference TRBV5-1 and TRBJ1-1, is KAGVTQTPRYLIKTRGQQVTLSCSPISGHRSVSWYQQTPGQGLQFLFEYFSETQRNKGNFPGRFSGRQFSNSRSEMNVSTLELGDSALYLCASSFPDRNTEAFFGQGTRLTVV.

The CDR3 sequence: CASSSGGSTAYNEQFF. In DNA, the CDR3 is TGTGCCAGCTCGAGTGGCGGGAGTACGGCCTACAATGAGCAGTTCTTC. The chain couples TRBV18 to TRBJ2-1; 7 bases are shared with TRBD2. J was trimmed by 2 bases and V by 6 bases; bases with no gene match: 10. The CDR3 spans 16 residues. From germline, CDR1 is KGHSH and CDR2 LQKENI.

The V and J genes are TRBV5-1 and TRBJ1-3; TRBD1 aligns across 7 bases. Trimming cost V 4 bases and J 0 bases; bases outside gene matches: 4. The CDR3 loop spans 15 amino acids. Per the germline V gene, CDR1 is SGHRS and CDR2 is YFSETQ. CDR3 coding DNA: TGCGCCAGCAGCGGAGGGACAGACTCTGGAAACACCATATATTTT. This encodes CASSGGTDSGNTIYF.

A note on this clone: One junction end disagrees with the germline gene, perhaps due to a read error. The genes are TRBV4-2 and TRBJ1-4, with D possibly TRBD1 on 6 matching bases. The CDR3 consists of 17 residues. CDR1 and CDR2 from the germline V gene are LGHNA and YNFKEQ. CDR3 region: CASSEEGRGGTNEKLFF. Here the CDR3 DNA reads TGTGCCAGCAGCGAAGAGGGCAGGGGTGGAACTAATGAAAAACTGTTTTTT.

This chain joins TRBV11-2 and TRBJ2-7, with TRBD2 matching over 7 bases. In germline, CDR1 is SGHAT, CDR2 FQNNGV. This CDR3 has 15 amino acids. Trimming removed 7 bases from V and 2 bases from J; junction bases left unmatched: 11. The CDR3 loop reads CASTHIAGLPYEQYF. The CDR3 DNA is TGTGCCAGCACCCATATAGCGGGTTTGCCCTACGAGCAGTACTTC.

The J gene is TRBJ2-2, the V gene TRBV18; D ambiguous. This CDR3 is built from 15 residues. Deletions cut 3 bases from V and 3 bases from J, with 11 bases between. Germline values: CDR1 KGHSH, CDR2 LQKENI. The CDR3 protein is CASSPRHSDTGELFF. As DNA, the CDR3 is TGTGCCAGCTCACCGAGACACTCCGACACCGGGGAGCTGTTTTTT.

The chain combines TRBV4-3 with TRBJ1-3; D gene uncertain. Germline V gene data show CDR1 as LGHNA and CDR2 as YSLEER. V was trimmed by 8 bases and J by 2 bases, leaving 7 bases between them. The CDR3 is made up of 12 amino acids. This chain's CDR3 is CASRSPGNTIYF. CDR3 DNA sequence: TGCGCCAGCCGTTCCCCTGGAAACACCATATATTTT.